The following is a TCR beta chain sequence with its context. In the same sample, other DNA sequences code for this CDR3. The data were obtained in a study of technical replicates of blood from a few donors. The V gene's germline CDR1 is MNHEY and CDR2 SVGAGI. Trimming took off 2 bases at V and 4 bases at J, with 5 bases between the two ends. This CDR3 has 13 amino acids. Assay used: immunoSEQ multiplex PCR; TCRdb lists only in-frame clones, some missing. The data contain around 83,000 clones, 94% of them seen just once; the ten biggest clones take up roughly 0.26%. The chain employs TRBV6-5 and TRBJ1-4; D gene unclear. The sequence came from a human donor in good health. Sequences were obtained from T cells isolated from PBMCs. The CDR3 spells CASSYRGNEKLFF. CDR3 bases: TGTGCCAGCAGTTACCGGGGTAATGAAAAACTGTTTTTT.